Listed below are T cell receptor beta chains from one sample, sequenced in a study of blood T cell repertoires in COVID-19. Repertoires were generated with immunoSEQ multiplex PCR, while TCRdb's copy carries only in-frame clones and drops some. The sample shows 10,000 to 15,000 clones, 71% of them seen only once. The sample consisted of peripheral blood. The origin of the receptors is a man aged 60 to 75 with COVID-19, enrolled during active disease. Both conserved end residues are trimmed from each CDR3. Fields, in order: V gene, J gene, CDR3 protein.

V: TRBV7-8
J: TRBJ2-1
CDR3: ASSVSLAGSSYNEQF

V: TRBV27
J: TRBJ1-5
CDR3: ASSPDRNQPQH

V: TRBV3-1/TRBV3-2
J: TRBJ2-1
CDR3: ASSQGQGVYNEQF

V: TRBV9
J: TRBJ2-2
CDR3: ASSVEQGATGELF

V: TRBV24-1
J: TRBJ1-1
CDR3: ATRGTGGTEAF

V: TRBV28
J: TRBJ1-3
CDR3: ATNRQRTDSGNTIY

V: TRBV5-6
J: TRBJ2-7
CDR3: ASSPRRAGAVGEQY

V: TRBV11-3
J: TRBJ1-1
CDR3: ASSLPQAQITEAF

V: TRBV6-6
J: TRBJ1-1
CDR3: ASRFGGENTEAF

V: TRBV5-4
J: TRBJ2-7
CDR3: ASSYRGRAEQY

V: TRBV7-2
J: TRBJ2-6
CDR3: ASSLKAYRVRSGANVLT

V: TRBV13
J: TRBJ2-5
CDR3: ASSPKPGWRETQY

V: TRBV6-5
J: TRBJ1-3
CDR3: ASTEGRDYGNTIY

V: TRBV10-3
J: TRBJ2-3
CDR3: AISEPGLAGGPDRDTQY

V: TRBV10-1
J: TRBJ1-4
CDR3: ANSLTTGEKLF

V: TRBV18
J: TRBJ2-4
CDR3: ASSPKEGAKNIQY